This T cell receptor (beta chain) was sequenced in a study of Graves' ophthalmopathy and Graves' hyperthyroidism. The study amplified TCR beta CDR3 regions using RNA transcripts. First-round RT-PCR relied on HTBI primers, and a second-round multiplex PCR came next. One entry per CDR3 protein, called by TCRdb with MiXCR from the multiplex PCR reads. This sample has 500,000 to 700,000 distinct CDR3 sequences, with 20% to 25% found just once. As to this clonotype: A much bigger clone sits one base away, suggesting this may be a read error.

CDR3 length: 15 residues. Looked up from germline, CDR1 is SGHAT and CDR2 is FQNNGV. The origin of this receptor is a woman under 30 with stable Graves' hyperthyroidism. Some clones in this sample may be carry-over from other donors' samples. The specimen sequenced was peripheral blood. V usage is TRBV11-2 and J usage is TRBJ2-7; 9 nucleotides agree with TRBD2. The DNA of the CDR3 is TGTGCCAGCAGTCTCCGGGTAGCGGGAGTTTACGGGCAGTACTTC. Translation gives CASSLRVAGVYGQYF.